A few counts support the clone carrying this TCR beta chain. The data belong to a study of blood T cells in healthy people across ages. Germline V gene lookup returns CDR1 LGHDT and CDR2 YNNKEL (reference sequence). The CDR3 contains 13 residues. A J-beta primer mix and a sample-barcoded 5' primer were used in a second PCR of about 7 to 12 cycles. TCRdb used MiXCR to reprocess the 5' RACE reads, holding one entry per CDR3 protein. The table includes 600,000 or so distinct CDR3 sequences, under 25% detected once. V gene TRBV3-1 combines with J gene TRBJ2-5; no clear D. The end of the DNA fits TRBJ2-1 better, so the J call may be wrong. The sample taken for sequencing was blood. This sequence was found in a man aged 65 to 79 in good health. CDR3 loop: CASSQVMDNEQFF. The CDR3 coding sequence is TGTGCCAGCAGCCAAGTAATGGACAATGAGCAGTTCTTC.